The clone carrying this T cell receptor (beta chain) was recorded a few times. Its antigen is not known. MiXCR, applied by TCRdb to the RT-PCR reads, yields one record per CDR3 protein. The table records more than 400,000 distinct CDR3 sequences, around 7.7% of them present only once. This entry is derived from a study of response to subunit inactivated influenza vaccine. Points from the study as a whole: Each seasonal flu vaccination may recruit only limited new T cells, authors suggested.

The source was PBMCs from blood, collected less than 30 months after vaccination. The clonotype was recovered from a man between 45 and 75 years old who received an inactivated influenza vaccine.

In DNA form, the CDR3 reads TGTGCCAGCACCCCTAATCGGGACAGGGGCACCGGGGAGCTGTTTTTT. This gives the protein CASTPNRDRGTGELFF. This chain connects TRBV28 to TRBJ2-2; TRBD1 agrees at 10 bases. Germline V gene lookup returns CDR1 MDHEN and CDR2 SYDVKM. CDR3 length equals 16 residues. V lost 7 bases to trimming and J lost 4 bases; unmatched junction nucleotides: 9.